This T cell receptor beta chain was observed in a study of vaccination effects on CD4 cells after COVID-19. J was trimmed by 3 bases and V by 0 bases; bases with no gene match: 3. CDR1 and CDR2 from the germline V gene are SEHNR and FQNEAQ (reference sequence). The CDR3 length is 16 residues. Worth noting for this clone: Its antigen is currently unknown.

ViraFEST assay sequencing came after antigen-specific CD4+ T cells were expanded with viral peptide pools. The culture ran for approximately 10 days, and then CD4+ T cells were isolated. SARS-CoV-2 infected the person between March and December 2020, as confirmed by PCR. The protocol was immunoSEQ multiplex PCR, while the TCRdb copy is restricted to in-frame clones and leaves out a portion. The sample includes more than 20,000 clones, around 80% seen only once; the top ten take less than 45%. Specimen: CD4+ T cells from PBMCs cultured with a peptide pool, collected before COVID-19 vaccination. The chain recombines TRBV7-9 with TRBJ2-3; 10 bases match TRBD2. The sequence came from a human donor who had a prior SARS-CoV-2 infection. CDR3 amino acids: CASSLAVAGGTDTQYF. DNA of the CDR3: TGTGCCAGCAGCTTAGCGGTAGCGGGGGGTACAGATACGCAGTATTTT.